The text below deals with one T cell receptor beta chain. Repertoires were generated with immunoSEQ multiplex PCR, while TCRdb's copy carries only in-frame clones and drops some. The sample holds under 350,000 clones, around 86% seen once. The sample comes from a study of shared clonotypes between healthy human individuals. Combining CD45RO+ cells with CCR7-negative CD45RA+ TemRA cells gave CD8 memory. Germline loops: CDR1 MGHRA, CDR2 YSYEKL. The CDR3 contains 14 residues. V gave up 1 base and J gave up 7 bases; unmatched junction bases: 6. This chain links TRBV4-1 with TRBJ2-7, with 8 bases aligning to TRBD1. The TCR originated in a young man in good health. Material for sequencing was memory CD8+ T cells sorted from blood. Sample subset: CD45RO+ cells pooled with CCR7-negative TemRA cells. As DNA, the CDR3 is TGCGCCAGCAGCCAAGGGCAGGGGGCGAGGGAGCAGTACTTC. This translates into CASSQGQGAREQYF.